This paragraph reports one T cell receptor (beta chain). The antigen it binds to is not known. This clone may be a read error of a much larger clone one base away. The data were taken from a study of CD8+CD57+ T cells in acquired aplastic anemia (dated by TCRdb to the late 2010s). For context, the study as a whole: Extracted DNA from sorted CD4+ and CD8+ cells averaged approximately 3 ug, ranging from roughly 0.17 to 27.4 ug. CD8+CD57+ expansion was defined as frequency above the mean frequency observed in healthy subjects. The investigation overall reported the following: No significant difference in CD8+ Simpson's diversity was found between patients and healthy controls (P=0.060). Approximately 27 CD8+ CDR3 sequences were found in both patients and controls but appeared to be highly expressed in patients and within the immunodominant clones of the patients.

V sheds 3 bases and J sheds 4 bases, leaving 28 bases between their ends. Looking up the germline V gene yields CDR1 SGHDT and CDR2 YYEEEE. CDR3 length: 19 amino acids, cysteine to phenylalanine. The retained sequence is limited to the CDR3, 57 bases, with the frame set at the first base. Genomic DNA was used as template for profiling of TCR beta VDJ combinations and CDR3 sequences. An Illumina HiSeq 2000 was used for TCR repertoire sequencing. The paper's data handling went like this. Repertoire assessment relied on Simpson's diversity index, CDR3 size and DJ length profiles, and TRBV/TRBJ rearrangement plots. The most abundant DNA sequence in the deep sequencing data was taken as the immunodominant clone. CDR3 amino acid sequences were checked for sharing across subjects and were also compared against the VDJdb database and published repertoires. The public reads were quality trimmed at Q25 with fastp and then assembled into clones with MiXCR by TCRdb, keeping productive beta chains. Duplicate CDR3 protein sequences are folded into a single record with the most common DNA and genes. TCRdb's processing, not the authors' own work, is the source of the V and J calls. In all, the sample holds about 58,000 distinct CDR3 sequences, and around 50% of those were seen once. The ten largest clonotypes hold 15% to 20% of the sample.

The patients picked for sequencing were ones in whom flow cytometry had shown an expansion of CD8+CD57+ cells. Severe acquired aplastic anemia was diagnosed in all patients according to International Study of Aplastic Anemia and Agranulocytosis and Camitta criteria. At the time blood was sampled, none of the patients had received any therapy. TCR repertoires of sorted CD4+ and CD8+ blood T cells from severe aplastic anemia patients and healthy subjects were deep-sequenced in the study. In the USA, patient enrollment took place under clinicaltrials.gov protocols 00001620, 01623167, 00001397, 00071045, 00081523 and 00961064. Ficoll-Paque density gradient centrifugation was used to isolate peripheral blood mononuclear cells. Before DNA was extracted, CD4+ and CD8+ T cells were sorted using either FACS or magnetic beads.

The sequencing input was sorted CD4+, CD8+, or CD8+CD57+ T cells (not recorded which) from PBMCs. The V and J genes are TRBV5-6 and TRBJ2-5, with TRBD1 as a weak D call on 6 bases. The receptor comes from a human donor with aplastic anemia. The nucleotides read TGTGCCAGCAGCTCGCCAGCCGACAGGCCCCCTGGGAAAGGAGAGACCCAGTACTTC. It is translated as CASSSPADRPPGKGETQYF.